This T cell receptor beta chain was identified in a study of blood T cell repertoires in COVID-19. Turning to the study itself: Whether acute or convalescent, the COVID-19 samples came from the United States, Italy and Spain. T cells, B-cell-depleted T cells, or PBMCs provided the cDNA or gDNA that served as material.

Source study methods: Researchers report that nucleated cell counts were estimated from reference gene primer amplification. Measured with immunoSEQ multiplex PCR; TCRdb has only the in-frame clones, and not every one. V and J calls and clone size follow that table, whereas D and trimming were derived from the DNA. The sample holds about 13,000 clones, roughly 88% seen once. This clone was detected once. Sequencing was done on a sample of peripheral blood. The sequence was obtained from a human donor in a cohort sampled during active COVID-19.

The CDR3 region has the DNA TGTGCCAGCAGCCAACTTGAGAACAGGGCCCGGAAGGTTAGGCCCCAGCATTTT. The encoded protein is CASSQLENRARKVRPQHF. V and J are TRBV3-1 (or the pseudogene TRBV3-2) and TRBJ1-5; tentatively, D is TRBD1 (6 bases). V lost 2 bases and J 9 bases, leaving 26 bases between the germline ends. This CDR3 is built from 18 residues. Germline V gene lookup returns CDR1 LGHDT and CDR2 YNNKEL (reference sequence).